This T cell receptor (beta chain) came from a study of cytomegalovirus exposure and HLA in healthy donors. Study summary: Researchers previously reported finding more than 100 million unique TCR beta sequences from around 200 million T cells. Study results and caveats: Sequencing depth across donors, presence/absence analyses assumed, was roughly uniform. A missense variant in DCLRE1C was later tied to TCR beta V- and J-gene trimming. Three of the chains that were CMV-associated were confirmed in vitro to be specific for CMV antigens.

Germline V gene lookup returns CDR1 SNHLY and CDR2 FYNNEI. V gave up 6 bases and J gave up 6 bases; unmatched junction bases: 8. The CDR3 loop spans 16 amino acids. Amplification used 60 Vbeta primers and 13 Jbeta primers. Assay used: immunoSEQ multiplex PCR; TCRdb lists only in-frame clones, some missing. The sample holds about 150,000 clones, roughly 84% seen once. Points on this clone: The antigen is undetermined.

The TCR comes from a woman aged 18-29 years in good health and CMV-seronegative. Sample: PBMCs. V and J are TRBV2 and TRBJ2-1; 13 nucleotides match TRBD2. The CDR3: CASSLWTSGSFNEQFF. The DNA for the CDR3 is TGTGCCAGCAGCCTTTGGACTAGCGGGAGTTTCAATGAGCAGTTCTTC.